What follows are 13 T cell receptor beta chains derived from one specimen sequenced in a study of CD8 T cells in ankylosing spondylitis. Study results and limitations: It appeared that ankylosing spondylitis blood was characterized by a TCR beta motif of several highly homologous variants.

Their antigen targets remain unknown. TCRdb fed the 5' RACE reads into MiXCR, producing one record per CDR3 protein. The table shows more than 600,000 distinct CDR3 sequences, with 15% to 20% occurring only once. Sequenced input: blood, either unsorted or a sorted T cell fraction (not recorded which). The receptors shown here come from a male donor with ankylosing spondylitis.

This clonotype was counted between two and nine times. The V gene is TRBV12-3 or TRBV12-4, the J gene TRBJ2-3; 7 bases align to TRBD2. Trimming at V came to 2 bases and at J to 0 bases, leaving 2 bases not matched to a gene. This CDR3 contains 15 residues. As DNA, the CDR3 is TGTGCCAGCAGTTTACGCGGGAGCAGCACAGATACGCAGTATTTT. Translating it yields CASSLRGSSTDTQYF.

This rearrangement joins TRBV15 to TRBJ1-5; a weak D match, TRBD1 (6 bases). This CDR3 comprises 15 residues. Looked up from germline, CDR1 is LNHNV and CDR2 is YYDKDF (reference sequence). V lost 1 base and J lost 3, with 10 bases in between. CDR3 protein: CATSRAQGYNQPQHF. The CDR3 nucleotides read TGTGCCACCAGCAGAGCACAGGGATACAATCAGCCCCAGCATTTT.

This clonotype has only a few counts. The CDR3 sequence is CASSLRGLLNEKLFF. For the CDR3, the DNA is TGTGCCAGCAGTCTCCGTGGCCTCCTTAATGAAAAACTGTTTTTT. The chain joins TRBV27 to TRBJ1-4; D remains unclear. V lost 5 bases, J lost 4 bases, and 14 bases lay in between. The CDR3 is made up of 15 amino acids. Germline V gene lookup returns CDR1 MNHEY and CDR2 SMNVEV (reference sequence).

This chain links TRBV4-3 with TRBJ1-4, with D maybe TRBD1 (5 bases). The length of the CDR3 is 13 residues. Germline V CDR1 and CDR2: LGHNA, YSLEER. Deletions cut 2 bases from V and 5 bases from J, with 6 bases between. The CDR3 is CASSQRQNEKLFF. CDR3 DNA sequence: TGCGCCAGCAGCCAAAGACAGAATGAAAAACTGTTTTTT.

This chain uses TRBV20-1 with TRBJ2-1; the D gene could be TRBD1 or TRBD2 (5 bases each). The germline V gene has CDR1 DFQATT and CDR2 SNEGSKA (reference sequence). V was cut by 5 bases and J by 3 bases, with 17 bases left in between. The CDR3 covers 15 residues. CDR3 sequence (DNA): TGCAGTGCTGATCCGGGATGGGGGAGCTACAATGAGCAGTTCTTC. As protein: CSADPGWGSYNEQFF.

DNA for the CDR3: TGCGCCAGCAGTGAACCAGGATCTAACTATGGCTACACCTTC. Protein product: CASSEPGSNYGYTF. This sequence joins TRBV10-1 and TRBJ1-2, with D unresolved. Germline V gene lookup returns CDR1 WNHNN and CDR2 SYGVQD (reference sequence). Trimming removed 3 bases at V and 0 bases at J, with 8 bases between. The CDR3 extends over 14 amino acids.

The V call is TRBV7-9, the J call TRBJ2-3, with TRBD2 matching over 9 bases. Unmatched junction bases numbered 4, after V lost 5 bases and J lost 4 bases. From germline, CDR1 is SEHNR and CDR2 FQNEAQ (reference sequence). The CDR3 spans 14 residues. Here the CDR3 reads CASSPSGRPDTQYF. Written as DNA, the CDR3 is TGTGCCAGCAGCCCGAGCGGGAGGCCAGATACGCAGTATTTT.

This clonotype was seen a handful of times. The chain carries TRBV18 and TRBJ2-1, with 14 bases identical to TRBD2. CDR1 is KGHSH and CDR2 is LQKENI in the germline V gene. The CDR3 loop spans 16 amino acids. V trimming: 3 bases; J trimming: 9 bases; junction bases outside the gene matches: 7. DNA for the CDR3: TGTGCCAGCTCACCCGGACTAGCGGGAGGACAGGGTGAGCAGTTCTTC. As protein: CASSPGLAGGQGEQFF.

This clonotype was detected only a few times. V is TRBV20-1 and J is TRBJ2-3; no definite D call. Germline CDR1 is DFQATT and CDR2 is SNEGSKA (reference sequence). V was pared by 3 bases and J by 4 bases, with 14 bases between. This CDR3 region has 14 residues. CDR3 sequence reads: CSASAARRADTQYF. The CDR3 region has the DNA TGCAGTGCTAGCGCAGCGCGTCGGGCAGATACGCAGTATTTT.

The chain joins TRBV11-2 to TRBJ1-2, with TRBD1 as a possible D gene (6 bases). V lost 5 bases to trimming and J lost 2 bases, with 12 bases between them. This CDR3 is 14 amino acids long. Germline CDR1 reads SGHAT; CDR2 reads FQNNGV. In DNA, the CDR3 is TGTGCCAGCAGCATCTCCGGACAGAACTATGGCTACACCTTC. Its translation: CASSISGQNYGYTF. The whole variable domain, filled in from reference TRBV11-2 and TRBJ1-2, reads EAGVAQSPRYKIIEKRQSVAFWCNPISGHATLYWYQQILGQGPKLLIQFQNNGVVDDSQLPKDRFSAERLKGVDSTLKIQPAKLEDSAVYLCASSISGQNYGYTFGSGTRLTVV.

Only a few counts were recorded for this clonotype. This chain links TRBV12-3 or TRBV12-4 with TRBJ2-3; no clear D. This CDR3 spans 16 amino acids. V lost 2 bases, J lost 1 base, and 13 bases lay in between. In DNA, the CDR3 is TGTGCCAGCAGTTTAAGGCAGGCCAAGGGCACAGATACGCAGTATTTT. Amino acids: CASSLRQAKGTDTQYF.

This clonotype turned up a few times. This CDR3 reads CASSQVGFIQGAPETYGYTF. The CDR3 coding sequence is TGCGCCAGCAGCCAAGTGGGTTTTATTCAGGGAGCACCGGAGACCTATGGCTACACCTTC. The chain employs TRBV4-3 and TRBJ1-2; D perhaps matches TRBD1 (5 bases). Germline V gene lookup returns CDR1 LGHNA and CDR2 YSLEER. The CDR3 has 20 residues. The V end was cut by 1 base, the J end by 4 bases, with 28 bases between.

This chain connects TRBV11-2 to TRBJ1-1; 11 bases are a match to TRBD1. V lost 5 bases to trimming and J lost 9 bases; unmatched junction nucleotides: 5. The CDR3 runs 13 residues. Germline-derived CDR1 and CDR2 are SGHAT and FQNNGV. CDR3 sequence reads: CASSVGTGGQAFF. The CDR3 DNA reads TGTGCCAGCAGCGTCGGGACAGGGGGACAAGCTTTCTTT.